Given below is one T cell receptor (beta chain) in context. Germline V gives CDR1 MNHEY, CDR2 SVGEGT. V dropped 2 bases and J dropped 5; count of bases not matched to a gene: 10. The CDR3 contains 16 residues. Clones were sequenced by immunoSEQ multiplex PCR, and TCRdb holds only the in-frame ones, with some missing. The sample includes a few hundred thousand clones, less than 85% of them seen just once. This specimen comes from a study of blood T cell repertoires in COVID-19. As for the study in general: Collection of acute and convalescent COVID-19 samples took place in the United States, Italy and Spain.

The V and J genes are TRBV6-2 or TRBV6-3 and TRBJ2-7, with 9 nucleotides matching TRBD1. The sequence was obtained from a woman aged 18-29 years with acute or convalescent COVID-19. Sequencing was carried out using peripheral blood. This chain's CDR3 is CASSYVGTGGIDEQYF. CDR3 nucleotides: TGTGCCAGCAGTTACGTGGGAACAGGGGGCATCGACGAGCAGTACTTC.